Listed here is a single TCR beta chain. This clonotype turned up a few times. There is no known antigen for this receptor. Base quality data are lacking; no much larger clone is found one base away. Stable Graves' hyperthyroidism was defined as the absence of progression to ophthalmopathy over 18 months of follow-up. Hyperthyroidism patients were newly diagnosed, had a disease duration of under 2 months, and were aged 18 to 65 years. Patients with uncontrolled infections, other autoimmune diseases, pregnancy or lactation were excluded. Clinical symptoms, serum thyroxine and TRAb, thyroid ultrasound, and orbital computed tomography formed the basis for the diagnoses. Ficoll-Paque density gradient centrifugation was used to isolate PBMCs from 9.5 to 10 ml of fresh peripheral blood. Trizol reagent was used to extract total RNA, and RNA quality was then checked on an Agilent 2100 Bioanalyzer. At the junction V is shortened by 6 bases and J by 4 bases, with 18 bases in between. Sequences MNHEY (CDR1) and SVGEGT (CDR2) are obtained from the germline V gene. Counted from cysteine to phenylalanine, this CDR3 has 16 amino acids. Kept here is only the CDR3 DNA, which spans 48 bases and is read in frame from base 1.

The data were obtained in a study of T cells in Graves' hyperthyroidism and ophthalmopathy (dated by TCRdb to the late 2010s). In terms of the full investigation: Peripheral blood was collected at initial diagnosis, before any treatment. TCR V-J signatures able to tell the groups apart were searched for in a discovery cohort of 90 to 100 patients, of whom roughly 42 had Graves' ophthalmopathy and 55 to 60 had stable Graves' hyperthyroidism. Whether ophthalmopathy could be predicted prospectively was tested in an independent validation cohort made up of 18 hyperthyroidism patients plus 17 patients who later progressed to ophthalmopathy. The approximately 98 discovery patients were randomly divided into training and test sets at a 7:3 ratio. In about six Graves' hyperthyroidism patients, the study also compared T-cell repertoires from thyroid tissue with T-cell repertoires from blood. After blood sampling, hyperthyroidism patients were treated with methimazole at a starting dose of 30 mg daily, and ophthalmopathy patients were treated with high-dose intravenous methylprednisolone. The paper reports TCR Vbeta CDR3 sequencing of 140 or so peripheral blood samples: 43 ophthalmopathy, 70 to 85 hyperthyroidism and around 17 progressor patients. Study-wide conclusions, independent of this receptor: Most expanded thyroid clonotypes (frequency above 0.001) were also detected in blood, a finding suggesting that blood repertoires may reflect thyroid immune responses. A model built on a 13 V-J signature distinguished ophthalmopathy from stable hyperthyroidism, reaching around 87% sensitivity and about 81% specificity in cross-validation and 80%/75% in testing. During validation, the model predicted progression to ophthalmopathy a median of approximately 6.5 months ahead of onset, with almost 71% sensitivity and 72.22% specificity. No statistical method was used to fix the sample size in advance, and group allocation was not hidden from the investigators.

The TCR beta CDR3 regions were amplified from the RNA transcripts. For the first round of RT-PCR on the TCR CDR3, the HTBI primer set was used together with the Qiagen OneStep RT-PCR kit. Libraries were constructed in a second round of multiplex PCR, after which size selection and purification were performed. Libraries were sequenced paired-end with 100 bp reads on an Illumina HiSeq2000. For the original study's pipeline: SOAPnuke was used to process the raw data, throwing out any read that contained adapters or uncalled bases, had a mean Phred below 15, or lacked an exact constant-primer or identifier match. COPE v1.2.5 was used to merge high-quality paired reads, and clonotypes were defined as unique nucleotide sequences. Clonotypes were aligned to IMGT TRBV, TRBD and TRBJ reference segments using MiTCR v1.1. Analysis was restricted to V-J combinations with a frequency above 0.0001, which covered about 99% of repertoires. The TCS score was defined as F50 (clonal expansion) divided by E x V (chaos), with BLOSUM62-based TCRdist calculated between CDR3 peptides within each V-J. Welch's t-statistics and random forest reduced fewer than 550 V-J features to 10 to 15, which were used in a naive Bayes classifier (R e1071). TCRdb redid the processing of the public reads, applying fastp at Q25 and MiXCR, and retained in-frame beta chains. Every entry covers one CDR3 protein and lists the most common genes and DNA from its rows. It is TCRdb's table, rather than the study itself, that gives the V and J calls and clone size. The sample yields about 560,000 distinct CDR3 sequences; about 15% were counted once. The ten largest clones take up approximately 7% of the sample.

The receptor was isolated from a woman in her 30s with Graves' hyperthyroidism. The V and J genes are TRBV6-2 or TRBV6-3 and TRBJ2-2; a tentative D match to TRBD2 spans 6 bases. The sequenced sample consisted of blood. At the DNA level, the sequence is TGTGCCAGCAGCTGGCGGTCCTCCGGGGGCACCGGGGAGCTGTTTTTT. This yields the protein CASSWRSSGGTGELFF.